Reported below is one TCR beta chain. What it binds is not known. Generated by immunoSEQ multiplex PCR, the TCRdb table keeps only in-frame clones and is missing some. Altogether 130,000 to 150,000 clones are present, 85% to 90% being singletons, with the ten largest covering about 4.8%. The CDR3 spans 16 residues. Germline lookup yields CDR1 MNHEY and CDR2 SMNVEV (reference sequence). Trimming took off 3 bases at V and 0 bases at J, with 12 bases between the two ends. This record comes from a study of T cell responses to AZD1222 COVID-19 vaccine. Study-wide results and limits: The donors showed a predominance of white British ancestry and of females, with possible underestimation of clonal diversity.

The sample consisted of peripheral blood, taken 28 days after the second AZD1222 dose. The TCR sequence derives from an adult who received the AZD1222 COVID-19 vaccine. This rearrangement joins TRBV27 to TRBJ2-4; D not certain. The CDR3 DNA is TGTGCCAGCAGTTTCCTCCTTGAAATAGCCAAAAACATTCAGTACTTC. This translates into CASSFLLEIAKNIQYF.